This T cell receptor (beta chain) was identified in a study of blood T cell repertoires in COVID-19. The V segment lost 5 bases and the J segment 2 bases; nucleotides outside the gene matches: 8. CDR3 length: 16 residues. CDR1 is SEHNR and CDR2 is FQNEAQ in the germline V gene (reference sequence). Clones were read by immunoSEQ multiplex PCR, and TCRdb kept only the in-frame ones, dropping some. This sample has 100,000 to 150,000 clones, with 81% found just once. The TCR comes from a man under 40 with COVID-19, enrolled during active disease. Sequenced sample: peripheral blood. The chain couples TRBV7-9 to TRBJ2-1; TRBD1 aligns across 8 bases. The CDR3 spells CASSPRQGTAYNEQFF. The DNA for the CDR3 is TGTGCCAGCAGCCCTCGACAGGGGACCGCCTACAATGAGCAGTTCTTC.